The rows below give T cell receptor beta chains drawn from one sample of a study of identical twins. TCRdb passed the 5' RACE reads through MiXCR, listing each CDR3 protein once. The sample includes just under 550,000 distinct CDR3 sequences, over 12% of them seen just once. These data also formed part of another study, on yellow fever vaccine responses in identical twins.

The sequenced sample consisted of CD4+ T cells sorted from blood. All receptors derive from a woman under 30 in good health. Each CDR3 is given with its conserved first and last residue. Each record gives: D gene, clone size, J gene, V gene, CDR3 length, CDR3 DNA, CDR3 protein. A D gene is named only where the DNA matches it firmly. Only some rows state a clone size, as once, few, many or a class for expanded clones.

D: NA
size: few
J: TRBJ2-5
V: TRBV3-1
length: 14
DNA: TGTGCCAGCTCCCGCGGGTGGTCGGGGGAGACCCAGTACTTC
CDR3: CASSRGWSGETQYF

D: NA
size: many
J: TRBJ2-3
V: TRBV10-3
length: 16
DNA: TGTGCCATCAGTGAGTCTTCAACAGGGATCTCAGATACGCAGTATTTT
CDR3: CAISESSTGISDTQYF

D: NA
size: few
J: TRBJ2-7
V: TRBV12-3/TRBV12-4
length: 19
DNA: TGTGCCAGCAGCCGGCGTCCCGGGACTGGGGTTAGTGGCTCCTACGAGCAGTACTTC
CDR3: CASSRRPGTGVSGSYEQYF

D: TRBD1
size: many
J: TRBJ2-7
V: TRBV12-3/TRBV12-4
length: 15
DNA: TGTGCCAGCAGTTTCCGGGACAGAACCACCTACGAGCAGTACTTC
CDR3: CASSFRDRTTYEQYF

D: TRBD1
size: many
J: TRBJ2-7
V: TRBV29-1
length: 14
DNA: TGCAGCGTCTCCCCGGGGGACAGGGTCCACGAGCAGTACTTC
CDR3: CSVSPGDRVHEQYF

D: NA
size: NA
J: TRBJ2-2
V: TRBV7-9
length: 17
DNA: TGTGCCAGCAGCTTAAGTGGGCGGACAGACCTTACCGGGGAGCTGTTTTTT
CDR3: CASSLSGRTDLTGELFF

D: TRBD2
size: few
J: TRBJ2-7
V: TRBV28
length: 14
DNA: TGTGCCAGCAGTTCGACTAGCGGGAGAGTGGAGCAGTACTTC
CDR3: CASSSTSGRVEQYF

D: NA
size: few
J: TRBJ2-3
V: TRBV4-1
length: 17
DNA: TGCGCCAGCAGCCAAGATAGGGCACCGCTCAGCACAGATACGCAGTATTTT
CDR3: CASSQDRAPLSTDTQYF

D: NA
size: few
J: TRBJ2-3
V: TRBV5-1
length: 16
DNA: TGCGCCAGCAGCTCCTCGGGACATACCAGCACAGATACGCAGTATTTT
CDR3: CASSSSGHTSTDTQYF

D: NA
size: NA
J: TRBJ2-3
V: TRBV20-1
length: 13
DNA: TGCAGTGCCGGTGATAGGAGCACAGATACGCAGTATTTT
CDR3: CSAGDRSTDTQYF

D: NA
size: few
J: TRBJ2-7
V: TRBV24-1
length: 12
DNA: TGTGCCACCAGTGGCGTCTCCTACGAGCAGTACTTC
CDR3: CATSGVSYEQYF

D: TRBD1
size: NA
J: TRBJ2-1
V: TRBV3-1
length: 17
DNA: TGTGCCAGCAGCCAAGGTGTTTGGACAGGGAAGTACAATGAGCAGTTCTTC
CDR3: CASSQGVWTGKYNEQFF

D: NA
size: NA
J: TRBJ2-3
V: TRBV24-1
length: 17
DNA: TGTGCCACCAGTGACCCCAGGGTATTAGGGGCCACAGATACGCAGTATTTT
CDR3: CATSDPRVLGATDTQYF

D: NA
size: NA
J: TRBJ1-1
V: TRBV5-1
length: 12
DNA: TGCGCCAGCAGCATCATGGGCACTGAAGCTTTCTTT
CDR3: CASSIMGTEAFF

D: NA
size: few
J: TRBJ1-5
V: TRBV7-8
length: 17
DNA: TGTGCCAGCAGCTTAGCGAGTGGGGGGCTGAGCAATCAGCCCCAGCATTTT
CDR3: CASSLASGGLSNQPQHF

D: TRBD1
size: few
J: TRBJ2-5
V: TRBV25-1
length: 15
DNA: TGTGCCAGCAGTTCAAGACAGGGCAACCAAGAGACCCAGTACTTC
CDR3: CASSSRQGNQETQYF

D: TRBD1
size: NA
J: TRBJ2-3
V: TRBV11-2
length: 14
DNA: TGTGCCAGCAGCGGACAGGGGAAGACAGATACGCAGTATTTT
CDR3: CASSGQGKTDTQYF

D: NA
size: NA
J: TRBJ2-5
V: TRBV20-1
length: 13
DNA: TGCAGTGCTATAGTGACTGAACAAGAGACCCAGTACTTC
CDR3: CSAIVTEQETQYF

D: NA
size: NA
J: TRBJ2-7
V: TRBV12-3/TRBV12-4
length: 11
DNA: TGTGCCAGCAGTTCTTCCGGCGAGCAGTACTTC
CDR3: CASSSSGEQYF